This TCR beta chain is from a study of OX40 agonist ivuxolimab in advanced cancers. Study-wide context: Three patients showed partial responses: one hepatocellular carcinoma and two cutaneous melanoma cases.

The protocol was immunoSEQ multiplex PCR, while the TCRdb copy is restricted to in-frame clones and leaves out a portion. The table has some 25,000 clones, roughly 85% seen once. This sequence originates from an adult with an advanced solid tumor such as melanoma, head and neck, liver or kidney cancer. The sample was CD4+ or CD8+ T cells sorted from blood, taken in a trial of the OX40 agonist ivuxolimab.

The CDR3 reads CASSWAGTSIYYEQYF. CDR3 coding DNA: TGTGCCAGCAGCTGGGCCGGGACTAGCATCTACTACGAGCAGTACTTC. The chain joins TRBV7-2 to TRBJ2-7; the match to TRBD2 covers 9 bases. The CDR3 consists of 16 residues. Germline V gene sequence: CDR1 SGHTA, CDR2 FQGNSA. V lost 4 bases and J lost 3; bases outside the gene matches: 10.